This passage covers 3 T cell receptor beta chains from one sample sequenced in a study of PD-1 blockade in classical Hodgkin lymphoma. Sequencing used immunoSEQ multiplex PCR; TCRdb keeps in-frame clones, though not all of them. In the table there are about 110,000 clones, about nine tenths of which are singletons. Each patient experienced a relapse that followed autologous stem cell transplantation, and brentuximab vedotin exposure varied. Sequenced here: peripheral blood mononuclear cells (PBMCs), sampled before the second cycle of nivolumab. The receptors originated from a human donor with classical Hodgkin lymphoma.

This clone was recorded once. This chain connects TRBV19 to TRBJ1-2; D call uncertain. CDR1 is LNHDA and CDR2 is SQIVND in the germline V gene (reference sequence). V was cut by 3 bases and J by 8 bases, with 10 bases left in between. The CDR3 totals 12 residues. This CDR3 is CASSIGQSGYTF. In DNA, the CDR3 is TGTGCCAGTAGTATCGGGCAGTCCGGCTACACCTTC. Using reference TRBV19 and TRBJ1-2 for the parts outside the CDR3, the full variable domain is DGGITQSPKYLFRKEGQNVTLSCEQNLNHDAMYWYRQDPGQGLRLIYYSQIVNDFQKGDIAEGYSVSREKKESFPLTVTSAQKNPTAFYLCASSIGQSGYTFGSGTRLTVV.

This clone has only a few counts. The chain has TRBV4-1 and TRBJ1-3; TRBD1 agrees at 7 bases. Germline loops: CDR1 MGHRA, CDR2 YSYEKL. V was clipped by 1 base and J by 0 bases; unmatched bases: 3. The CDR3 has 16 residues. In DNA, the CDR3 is TGCGCCAGCAGCCAAGGACAGGGACTCTCTGGAAACACCATATATTTT. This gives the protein CASSQGQGLSGNTIYF.

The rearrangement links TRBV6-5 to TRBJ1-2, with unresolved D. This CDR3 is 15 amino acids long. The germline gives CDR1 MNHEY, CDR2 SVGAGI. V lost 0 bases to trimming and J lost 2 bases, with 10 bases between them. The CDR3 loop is CASSYSKGGNYGYTF. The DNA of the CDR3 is TGTGCCAGCAGTTACTCGAAGGGCGGGAACTATGGCTACACCTTC.